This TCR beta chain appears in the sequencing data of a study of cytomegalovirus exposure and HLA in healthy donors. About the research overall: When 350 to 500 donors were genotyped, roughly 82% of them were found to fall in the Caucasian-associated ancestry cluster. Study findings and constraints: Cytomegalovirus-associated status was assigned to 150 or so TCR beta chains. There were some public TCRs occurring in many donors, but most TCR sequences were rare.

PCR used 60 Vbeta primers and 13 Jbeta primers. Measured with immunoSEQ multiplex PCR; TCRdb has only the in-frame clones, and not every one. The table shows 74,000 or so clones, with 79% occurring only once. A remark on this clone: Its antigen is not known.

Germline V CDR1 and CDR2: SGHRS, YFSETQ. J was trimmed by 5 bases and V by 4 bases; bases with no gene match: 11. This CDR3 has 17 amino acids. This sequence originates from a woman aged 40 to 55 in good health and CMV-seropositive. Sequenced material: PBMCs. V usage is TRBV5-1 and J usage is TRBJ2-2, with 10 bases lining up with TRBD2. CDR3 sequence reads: CASSGALAGVYTGELFF. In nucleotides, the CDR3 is TGCGCCAGCAGCGGTGCGCTAGCGGGAGTATATACCGGGGAGCTGTTTTTT.